This T cell receptor beta chain stems from a study of blood T cell repertoires in COVID-19. Only in-frame clones appear in the TCRdb table, and some are missing; sequencing was by immunoSEQ multiplex PCR. Of about 190,000 clones listed, about four fifths are singletons. Deletions cut 1 base from V and 3 bases from J, with 10 bases between. In germline, CDR1 is SGHVS, CDR2 FQNEAQ. The length of the CDR3 is 14 residues. The receptor's source is a woman in her sixties or seventies with COVID-19, enrolled during active disease. This chain joins TRBV7-8 and TRBJ2-7; no definite D call. Sequencing used peripheral blood. For the CDR3, the DNA is TGTGCCAGCAGCTTAGTGGGTAGCCTCTACGAGCAGTACTTC. It encodes CASSLVGSLYEQYF.